Listed below are T cell receptor beta chains from one sample, sequenced in a study of lung T cells in sarcoidosis with Löfgren's syndrome. TCRdb used MiXCR to reprocess the reads, holding one entry per CDR3 protein. The table has around 60,000 distinct CDR3 sequences, around 20% seen once. The source material was CD4+ T cells from PBMCs. All receptors come from a human donor with sarcoidosis (Löfgren's syndrome or another form), or a control subject (not recorded which). CDR3s include the opening cysteine and the closing phenylalanine or tryptophan. A D gene is named only where the DNA matches it firmly. Size is omitted from some rows. Given values are once, few, many or a class for expanded clones.

v_call	clone_size	d_call	j_call	cdr3_nt	cdr3_aa
TRBV29-1	.	.	TRBJ1-1	TGCAGCGTTGCGGGACGCCCAGGGACTGAAACTTTCTTT	CSVAGRPGTETFF
TRBV10-2	many	.	TRBJ2-2	TGCGCCAGCAGTCGTTGGGGGCTCACCGGGGAGCTGTTTTTT	CASSRWGLTGELFF
TRBV20-1	many	TRBD1	TRBJ1-1	TGCAGTGCCGAGCAGGGGGCCGCTGAAGCTTTCTTT	CSAEQGAAEAFF
TRBV15	many	.	TRBJ1-5	TGTGCCACCAGCAGAGAGCACGCAGGGGCTAGCAATCAGCCCCAGCATTTT	CATSREHAGASNQPQHF
TRBV27	many	.	TRBJ2-5	TGTGCCAGCAGTTTATCGTTGGGGAGAGAGACCCAGTACTTC	CASSLSLGRETQYF
TRBV12-3/TRBV12-4	.	.	TRBJ2-5	TGTGCCAGCAGTCCCAACCTGAAAGAGACCCAGTACTTC	CASSPNLKETQYF
TRBV11-2	.	.	TRBJ2-4	TGTGCCAGCAGCTTAGCTGGAGGGCTAGCCAAAAACATTCAGTACTTC	CASSLAGGLAKNIQYF
TRBV27	few	.	TRBJ1-2	TGTGCCAGCAGTCCAAAACGGGACCGTAACTATGGCTACACCTTC	CASSPKRDRNYGYTF
TRBV20-1	many	.	TRBJ1-1	TGCAGTGCTAGAGGGATGGGCAGGGGTTCGCACACTGAAGCTTTCTTT	CSARGMGRGSHTEAFF
TRBV4-1	many	TRBD1	TRBJ1-2	TGCGCCAGCAGCCAGGCAGGGGGCGCAAGGTCGGAATCCTACACCTTC	CASSQAGGARSESYTF
TRBV24-1	many	.	TRBJ2-3	TGTACCACCAGTGATTTCGGAGATACGCAGTATTTT	CTTSDFGDTQYF
TRBV28	many	TRBD1	TRBJ1-3	TGTGCCAGCAGCCGGGGACAGGCTATCTCTGGAAACACCATATATTTT	CASSRGQAISGNTIYF
TRBV2	many	TRBD1	TRBJ2-1	TGTGCCAGCAGTGGACAGGGTTCGTACAATGAGCAGTTCTTC	CASSGQGSYNEQFF
TRBV20-1	many	TRBD2	TRBJ2-7	TGCAGTGCTAGACTAGCGGGAGGGAAGGGCGAGCAGTACTTC	CSARLAGGKGEQYF
TRBV28	many	.	TRBJ2-5	TGTGCCAGCAGTTTCACGCCTCAAGAGACCCAGTACTTC	CASSFTPQETQYF
TRBV28	many	.	TRBJ2-3	TGTGCCAGCAGTTTAGTCCGGCTGACGCAGTATTTT	CASSLVRLTQYF
TRBV15	many	.	TRBJ2-3	TGTGCCACCAGCGGCCCAGACGGACTACAGACTAGCACAGATACGCAGTATTTT	CATSGPDGLQTSTDTQYF
TRBV5-1	.	.	TRBJ1-1	TGCGCCAGCAGCTTAGCAAGGGATGAAGCTTTCTTT	CASSLARDEAFF
TRBV4-1	few	TRBD2	TRBJ2-3	TGCGCCAGCAGCCGGGAGACTAGCGGGGGAGGAGATACGCAGTATTTT	CASSRETSGGGDTQYF
TRBV11-1	.	TRBD2	TRBJ2-1	TGTGCCAGCAGCCGCGGGACTAGCGGGAGGAACAATGAGCAGTTCTTC	CASSRGTSGRNNEQFF
TRBV20-1	many	TRBD2	TRBJ2-7	TGCAGTGCGAGGGGACTAGCGGTCTACGAGCAGTACTTC	CSARGLAVYEQYF
TRBV4-2	few	TRBD2	TRBJ2-2	TGTGCCAGCAGCCATACGCGGGGGGCGCATGAAGGCACCGGGGAGCTGTTTTTT	CASSHTRGAHEGTGELFF
TRBV29-1	few	.	TRBJ2-1	TGCAGCGTCCGAGGGGGGCTAACCTACAATGAGCAGTTCTTC	CSVRGGLTYNEQFF